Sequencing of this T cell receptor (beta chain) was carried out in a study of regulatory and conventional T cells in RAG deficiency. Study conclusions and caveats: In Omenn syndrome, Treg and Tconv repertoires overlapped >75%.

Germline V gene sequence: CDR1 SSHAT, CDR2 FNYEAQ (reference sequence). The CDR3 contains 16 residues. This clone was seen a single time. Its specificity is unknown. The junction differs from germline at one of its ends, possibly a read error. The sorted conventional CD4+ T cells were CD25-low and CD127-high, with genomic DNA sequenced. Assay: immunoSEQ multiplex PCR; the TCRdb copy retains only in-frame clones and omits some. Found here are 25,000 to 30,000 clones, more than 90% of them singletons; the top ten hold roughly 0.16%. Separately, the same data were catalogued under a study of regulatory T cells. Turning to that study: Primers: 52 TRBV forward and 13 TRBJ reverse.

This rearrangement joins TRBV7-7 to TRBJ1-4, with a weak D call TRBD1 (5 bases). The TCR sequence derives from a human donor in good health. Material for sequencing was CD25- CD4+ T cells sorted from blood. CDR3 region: CASSLSAGLTNEKLFF. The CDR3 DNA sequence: TGTGCTAGCAGTCTAAGCGCAGGGCTAACTAATGAAAAACTGTTTTTT.